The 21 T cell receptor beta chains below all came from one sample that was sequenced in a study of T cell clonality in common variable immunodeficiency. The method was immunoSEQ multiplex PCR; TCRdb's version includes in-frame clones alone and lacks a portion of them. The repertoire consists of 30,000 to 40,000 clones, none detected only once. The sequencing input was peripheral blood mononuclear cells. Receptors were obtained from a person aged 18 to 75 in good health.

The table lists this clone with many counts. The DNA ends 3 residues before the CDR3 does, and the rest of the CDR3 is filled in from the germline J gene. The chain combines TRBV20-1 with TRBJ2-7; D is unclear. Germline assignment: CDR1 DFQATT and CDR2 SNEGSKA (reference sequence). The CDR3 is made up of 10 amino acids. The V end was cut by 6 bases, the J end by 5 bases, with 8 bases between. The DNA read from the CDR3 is TGCAGTGCGGGTCGGGACGAG. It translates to CSAGRDE. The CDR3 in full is CSAGRDEQYF.

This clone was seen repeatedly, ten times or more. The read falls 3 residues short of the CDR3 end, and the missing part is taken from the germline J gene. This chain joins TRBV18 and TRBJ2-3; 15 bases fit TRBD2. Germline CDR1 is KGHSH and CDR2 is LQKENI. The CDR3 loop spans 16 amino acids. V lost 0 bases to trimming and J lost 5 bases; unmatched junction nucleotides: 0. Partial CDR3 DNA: TGTGCCAGCTCACCACCGGGACTAGCGGGAGGAGATACG. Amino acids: CASSPPGLAGGDT. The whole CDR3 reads CASSPPGLAGGDTQYF. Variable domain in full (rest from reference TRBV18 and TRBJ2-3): NAGVMQNPRHLVRRRGQEARLRCSPMKGHSHVYWYRQLPEEGLKFMVYLQKENIIDESGMPKERFSAEFPKEGPSILRIQQVVRGDSAAYFCASSPPGLAGGDTQYFGPGTRLTVL.

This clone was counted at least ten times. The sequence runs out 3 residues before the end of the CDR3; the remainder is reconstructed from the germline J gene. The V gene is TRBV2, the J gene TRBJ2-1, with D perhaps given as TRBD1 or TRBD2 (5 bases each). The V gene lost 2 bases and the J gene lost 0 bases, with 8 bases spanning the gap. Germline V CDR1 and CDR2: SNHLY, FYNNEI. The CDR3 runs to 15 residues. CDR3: CASSESGSSYNEQFF. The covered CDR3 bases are TGTGCCAGCAGTGAATCAGGGAGCTCCTACAATGAG.

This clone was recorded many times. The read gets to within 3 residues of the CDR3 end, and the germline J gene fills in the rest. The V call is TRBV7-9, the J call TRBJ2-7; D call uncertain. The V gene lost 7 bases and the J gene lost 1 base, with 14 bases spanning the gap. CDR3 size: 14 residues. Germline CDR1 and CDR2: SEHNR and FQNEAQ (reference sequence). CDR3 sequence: CASTPGGSSYEQYF. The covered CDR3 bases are TGTGCCAGCACCCCTGGTGGCTCTTCCTACGAG.

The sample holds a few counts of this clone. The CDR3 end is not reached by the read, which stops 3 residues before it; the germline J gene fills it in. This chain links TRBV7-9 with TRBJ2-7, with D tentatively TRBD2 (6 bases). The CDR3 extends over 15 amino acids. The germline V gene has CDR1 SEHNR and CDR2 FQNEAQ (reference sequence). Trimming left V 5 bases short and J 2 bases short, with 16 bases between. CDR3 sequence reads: CASSPLWGEPYEQYF. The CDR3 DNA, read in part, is TGTGCCAGCAGCCCCCTTTGGGGGGAGCCCTACGAG.

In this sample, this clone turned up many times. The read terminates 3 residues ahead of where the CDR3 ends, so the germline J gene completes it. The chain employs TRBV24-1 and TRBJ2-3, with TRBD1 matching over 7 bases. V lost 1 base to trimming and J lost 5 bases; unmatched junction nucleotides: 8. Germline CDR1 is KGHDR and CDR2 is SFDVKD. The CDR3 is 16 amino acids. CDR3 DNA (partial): TGTGCCACCAGTGATTTTAAAGAGGGGGCGAAAGATACG. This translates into CATSDFKEGAKDT. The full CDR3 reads CATSDFKEGAKDTQYF.

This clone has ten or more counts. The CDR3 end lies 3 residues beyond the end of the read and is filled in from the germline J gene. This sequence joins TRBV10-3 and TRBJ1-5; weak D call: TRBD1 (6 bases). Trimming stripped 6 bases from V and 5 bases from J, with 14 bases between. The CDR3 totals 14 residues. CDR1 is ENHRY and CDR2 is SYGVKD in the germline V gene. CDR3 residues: CAIRQQGSDQPQHF. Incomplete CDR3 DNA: TGTGCCATCAGGCAACAGGGATCCGATCAGCCC.

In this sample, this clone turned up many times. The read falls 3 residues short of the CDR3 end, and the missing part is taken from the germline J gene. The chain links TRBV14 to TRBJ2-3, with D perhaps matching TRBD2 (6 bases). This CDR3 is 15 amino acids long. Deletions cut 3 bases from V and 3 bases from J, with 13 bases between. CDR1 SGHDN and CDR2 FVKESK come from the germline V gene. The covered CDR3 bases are TGTGCCAGCAGCCAGTTGGAGGGCTGGACAGATACG. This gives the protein CASSQLEGWTDT. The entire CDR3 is CASSQLEGWTDTQYF.

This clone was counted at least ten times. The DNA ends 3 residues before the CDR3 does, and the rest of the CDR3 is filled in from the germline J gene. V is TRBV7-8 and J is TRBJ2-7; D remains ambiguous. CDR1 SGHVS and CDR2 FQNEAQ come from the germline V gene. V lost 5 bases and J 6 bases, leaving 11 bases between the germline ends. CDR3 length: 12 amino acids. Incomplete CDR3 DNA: TGTGCCAGCAGCGCCCCTACCGGCGAG. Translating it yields CASSAPTGE. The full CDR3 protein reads CASSAPTGEQYF.

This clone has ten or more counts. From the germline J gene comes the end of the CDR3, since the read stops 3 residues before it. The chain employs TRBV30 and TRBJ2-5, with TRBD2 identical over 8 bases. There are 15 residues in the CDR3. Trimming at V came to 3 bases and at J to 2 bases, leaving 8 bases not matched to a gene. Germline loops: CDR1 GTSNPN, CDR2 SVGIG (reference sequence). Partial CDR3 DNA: TGTGCCTGGAGGCCCGGGGGGGGTGGGCAAGAGACC. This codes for CAWRPGGGGQET. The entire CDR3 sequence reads CAWRPGGGGQETQYF.

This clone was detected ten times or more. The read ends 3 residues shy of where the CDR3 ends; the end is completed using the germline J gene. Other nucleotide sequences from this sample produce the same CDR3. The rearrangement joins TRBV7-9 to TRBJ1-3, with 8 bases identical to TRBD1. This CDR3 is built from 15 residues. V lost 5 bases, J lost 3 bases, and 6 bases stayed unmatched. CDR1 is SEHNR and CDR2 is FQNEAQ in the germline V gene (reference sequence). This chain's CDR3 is CASSLGQGNGNTIYF. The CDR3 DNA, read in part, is TGTGCCAGCAGCCTCGGACAGGGTAATGGAAACACC.

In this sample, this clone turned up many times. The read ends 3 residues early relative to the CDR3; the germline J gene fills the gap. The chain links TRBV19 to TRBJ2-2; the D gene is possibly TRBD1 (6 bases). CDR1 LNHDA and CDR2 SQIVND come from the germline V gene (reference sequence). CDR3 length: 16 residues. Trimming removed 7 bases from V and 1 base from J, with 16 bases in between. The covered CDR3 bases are TGTGCCAGTAACAGCGAGGTGGGACAGAACACCGGGGAG. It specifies CASNSEVGQNTGE. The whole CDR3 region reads CASNSEVGQNTGELFF.

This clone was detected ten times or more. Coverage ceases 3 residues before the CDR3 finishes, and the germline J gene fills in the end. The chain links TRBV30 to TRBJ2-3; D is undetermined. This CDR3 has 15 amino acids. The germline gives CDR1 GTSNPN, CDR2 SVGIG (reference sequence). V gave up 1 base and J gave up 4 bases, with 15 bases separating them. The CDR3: CAWSGDTANSDTQYF. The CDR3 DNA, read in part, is TGTGCCTGGAGTGGCGATACAGCAAACTCAGATACG.

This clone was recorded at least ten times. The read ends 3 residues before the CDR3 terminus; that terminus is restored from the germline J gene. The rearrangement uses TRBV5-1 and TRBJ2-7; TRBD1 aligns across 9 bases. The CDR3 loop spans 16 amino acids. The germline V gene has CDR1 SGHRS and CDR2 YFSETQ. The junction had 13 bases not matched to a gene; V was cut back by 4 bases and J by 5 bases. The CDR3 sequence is CASSLNSGTGNHEQYF. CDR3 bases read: TGCGCCAGCAGCCTGAATTCCGGGACAGGGAACCACGAG.

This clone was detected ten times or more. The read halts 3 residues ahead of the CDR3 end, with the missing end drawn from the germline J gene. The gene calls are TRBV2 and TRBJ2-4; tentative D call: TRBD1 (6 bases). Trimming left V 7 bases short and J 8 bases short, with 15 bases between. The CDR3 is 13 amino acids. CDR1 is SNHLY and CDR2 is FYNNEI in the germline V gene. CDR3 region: CASNTRGEDIQYF. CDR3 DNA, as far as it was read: TGTGCCAGCAACACCAGGGGAGAGGACATT.

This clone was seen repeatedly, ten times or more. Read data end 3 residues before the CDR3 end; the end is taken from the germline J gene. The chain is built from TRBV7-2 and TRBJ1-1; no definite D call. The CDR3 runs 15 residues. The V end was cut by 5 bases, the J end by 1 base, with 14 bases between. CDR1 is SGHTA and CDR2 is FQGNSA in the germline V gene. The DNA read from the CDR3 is TGTGCCAGCAGCCCAACTACCGCCTCGAACACTGAA. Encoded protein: CASSPTTASNTE. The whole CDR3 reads CASSPTTASNTEAFF.

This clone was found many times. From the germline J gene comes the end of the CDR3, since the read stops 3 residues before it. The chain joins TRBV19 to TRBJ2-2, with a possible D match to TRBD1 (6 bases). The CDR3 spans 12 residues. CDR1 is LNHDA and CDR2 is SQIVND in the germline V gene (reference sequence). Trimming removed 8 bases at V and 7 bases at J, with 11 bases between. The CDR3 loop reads CASPGDDGELFF. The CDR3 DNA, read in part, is TGTGCCAGTCCAGGGGATGACGGGGAG.

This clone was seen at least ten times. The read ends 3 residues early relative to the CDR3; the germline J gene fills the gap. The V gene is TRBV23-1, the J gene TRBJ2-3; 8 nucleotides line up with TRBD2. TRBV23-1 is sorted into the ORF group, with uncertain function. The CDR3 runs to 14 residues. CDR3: CASSQGIQRETQYF. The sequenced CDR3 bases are TGCGCCAGCAGTCAGGGCATCCAGCGGGAGACG.

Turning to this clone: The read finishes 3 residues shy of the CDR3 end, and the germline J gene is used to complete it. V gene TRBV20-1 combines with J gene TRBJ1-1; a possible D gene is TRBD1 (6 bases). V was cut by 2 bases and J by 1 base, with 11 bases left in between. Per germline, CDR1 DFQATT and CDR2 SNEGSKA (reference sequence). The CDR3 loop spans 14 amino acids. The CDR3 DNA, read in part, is TGCAGTGCTAGAAGGGGGACGGGGAACACTGAA. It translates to CSARRGTGNTE. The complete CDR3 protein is CSARRGTGNTEAFF.

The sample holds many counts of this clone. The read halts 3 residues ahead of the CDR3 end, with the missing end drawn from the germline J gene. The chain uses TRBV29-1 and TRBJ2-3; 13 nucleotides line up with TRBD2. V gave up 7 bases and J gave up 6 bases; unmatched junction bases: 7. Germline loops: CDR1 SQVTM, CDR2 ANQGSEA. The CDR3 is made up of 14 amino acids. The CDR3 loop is CSATSGRALDTQYF. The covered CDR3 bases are TGCAGCGCTACTAGCGGGAGGGCCTTGGATACG.

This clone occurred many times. The CDR3 bases that were read are TGTGCCAGCAGTCCCAATGTAGGGGATAGGAAAAAA. It yields the protein CASSPNVGDRKK. The complete CDR3 sequence is CASSPNVGDRKKLFF. The chain recombines TRBV27 with TRBJ1-4; D perhaps matches TRBD1 (5 bases). The CDR3 end is not reached by the read, which stops 3 residues before it; the germline J gene fills it in. This CDR3 is built from 15 residues. V gave up 5 bases and J gave up 9 bases, with 19 bases separating them. Per germline, CDR1 MNHEY and CDR2 SMNVEV (reference sequence).